This TCR beta chain was obtained from a study of identical twins. With 6 bases removed from V and 5 bases from J, the gap between germline ends came to 10 bases. This CDR3 spans 12 amino acids. Comments on this clonotype: Its antigen is currently unknown.

Study conclusions and caveats: Whereas memory repertoires showed no such difference, abundant cord blood beta clonotypes carried fewer insertions.

Each CDR3 protein gets one entry after TCRdb re-called the 5' RACE reads with MiXCR. The sample shows 410,000 or so distinct CDR3 sequences, roughly 20% of them seen only once. The clonotype was recovered from a man over 45 in good health. The sequencing input was naive T cells sorted from blood. The chain carries TRBV12-3 or TRBV12-4 and TRBJ1-1, with a possible D match to TRBD1 (6 bases). The CDR3 bases are TGTGCCAGCAGACATACAGGGACTGAAGCTTTCTTT. It yields the protein CASRHTGTEAFF.